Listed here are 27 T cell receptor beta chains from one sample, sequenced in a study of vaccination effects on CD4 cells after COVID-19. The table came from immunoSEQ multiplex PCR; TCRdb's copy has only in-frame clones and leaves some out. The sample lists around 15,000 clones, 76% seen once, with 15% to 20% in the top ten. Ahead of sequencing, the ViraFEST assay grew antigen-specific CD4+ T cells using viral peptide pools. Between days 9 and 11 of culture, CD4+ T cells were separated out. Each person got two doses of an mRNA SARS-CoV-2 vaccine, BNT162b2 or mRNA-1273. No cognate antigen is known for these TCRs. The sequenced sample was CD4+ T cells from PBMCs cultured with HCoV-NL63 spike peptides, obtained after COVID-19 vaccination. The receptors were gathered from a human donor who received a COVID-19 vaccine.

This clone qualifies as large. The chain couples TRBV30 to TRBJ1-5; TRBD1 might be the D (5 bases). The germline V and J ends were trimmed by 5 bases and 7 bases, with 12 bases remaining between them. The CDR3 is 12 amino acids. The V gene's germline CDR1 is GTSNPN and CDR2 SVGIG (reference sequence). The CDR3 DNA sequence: TGTGCCTGGGGGGGAGGGGCACAGCCCCAGCATTTT. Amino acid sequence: CAWGGGAQPQHF.

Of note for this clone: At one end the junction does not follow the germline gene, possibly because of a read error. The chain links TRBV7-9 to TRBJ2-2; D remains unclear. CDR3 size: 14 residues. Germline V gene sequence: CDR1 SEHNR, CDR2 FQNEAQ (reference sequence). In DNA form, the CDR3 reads TGTGCCAGCAGGTTAGACCCCCCGACCGGGGAGCTGTTTTTT. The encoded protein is CASRLDPPTGELFF. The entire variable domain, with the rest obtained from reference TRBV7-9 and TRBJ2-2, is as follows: DTGVSQNPRHKITKRGQNVTFRCDPISEHNRLYWYRQTLGQGPEFLTYFQNEAQLEKSRLLSDRFSAERPKGSFSTLEIQRTEQGDSAMYLCASRLDPPTGELFFGEGSRLTVL.

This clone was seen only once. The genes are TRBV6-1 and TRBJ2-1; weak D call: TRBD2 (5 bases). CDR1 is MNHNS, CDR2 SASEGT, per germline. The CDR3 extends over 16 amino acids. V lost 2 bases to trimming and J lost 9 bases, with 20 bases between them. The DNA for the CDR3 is TGTGCCAGCAGTGAAATCTCAGGAGGTGGGCGTATTGAGCAGTTCTTC. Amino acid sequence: CASSEISGGGRIEQFF.

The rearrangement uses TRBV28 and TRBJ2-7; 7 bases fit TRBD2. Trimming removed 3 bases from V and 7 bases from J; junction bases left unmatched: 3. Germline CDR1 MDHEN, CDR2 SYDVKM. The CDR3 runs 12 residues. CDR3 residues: CASSLSREEQYF. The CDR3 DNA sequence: TGTGCCAGCAGTTTGTCGCGGGAGGAGCAGTACTTC.

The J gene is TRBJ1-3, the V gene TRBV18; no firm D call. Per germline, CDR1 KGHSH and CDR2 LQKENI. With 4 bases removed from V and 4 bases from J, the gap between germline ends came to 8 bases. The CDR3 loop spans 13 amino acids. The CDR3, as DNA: TGTGCCAGCTCACGAGAACCAGGAAACACCATATATTTT. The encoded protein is CASSREPGNTIYF.

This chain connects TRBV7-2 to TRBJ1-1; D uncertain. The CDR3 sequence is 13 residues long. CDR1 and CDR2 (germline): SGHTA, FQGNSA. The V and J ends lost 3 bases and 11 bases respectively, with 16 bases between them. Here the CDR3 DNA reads TGTGCCAGCAGCTTTGGGCCATCCCTCGCGGCTTTCTTT. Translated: CASSFGPSLAAFF.

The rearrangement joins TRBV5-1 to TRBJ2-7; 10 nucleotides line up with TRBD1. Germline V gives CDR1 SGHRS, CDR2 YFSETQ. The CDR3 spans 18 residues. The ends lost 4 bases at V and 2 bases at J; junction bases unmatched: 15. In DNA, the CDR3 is TGCGCCAGCAGCCCAAGCCCGACCTCGACAGGGGGCCCCTACGAGCAGTACTTC. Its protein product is CASSPSPTSTGGPYEQYF.

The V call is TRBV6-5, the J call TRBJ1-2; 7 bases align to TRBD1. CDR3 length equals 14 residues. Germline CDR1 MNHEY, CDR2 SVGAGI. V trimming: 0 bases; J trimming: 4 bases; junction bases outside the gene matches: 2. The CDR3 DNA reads TGTGCCAGCAGTTACTCCCAGGGGGGCTATGGCTACACCTTC. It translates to CASSYSQGGYGYTF.

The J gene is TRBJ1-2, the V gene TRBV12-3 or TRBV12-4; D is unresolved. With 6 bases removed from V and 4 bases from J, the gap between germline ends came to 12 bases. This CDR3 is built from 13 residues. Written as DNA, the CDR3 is TGTGCCAGCAGCTCTAGACGGTTCTATGGCTACACCTTC. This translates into CASSSRRFYGYTF.

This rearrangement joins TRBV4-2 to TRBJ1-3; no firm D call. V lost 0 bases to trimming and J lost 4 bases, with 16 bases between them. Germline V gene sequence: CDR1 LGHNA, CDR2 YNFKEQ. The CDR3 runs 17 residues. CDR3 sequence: CASSQDLGSGLGNTIYF. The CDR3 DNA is TGTGCCAGCAGCCAAGACTTAGGGTCAGGTTTGGGAAACACCATATATTTT.

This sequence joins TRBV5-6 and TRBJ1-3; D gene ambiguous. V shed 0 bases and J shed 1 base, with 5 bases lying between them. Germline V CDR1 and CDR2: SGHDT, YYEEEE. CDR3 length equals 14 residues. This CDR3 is CASSLDYSGNTIYF. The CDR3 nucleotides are TGTGCCAGCAGCTTGGACTATTCTGGAAACACCATATATTTT. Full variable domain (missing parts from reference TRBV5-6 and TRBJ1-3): DAGVTQSPTHLIKTRGQQVTLRCSPKSGHDTVSWYQQALGQGPQFIFQYYEEEERQRGNFPDRFSGHQFPNYSSELNVNALLLGDSALYLCASSLDYSGNTIYFGEGSWLTVV.

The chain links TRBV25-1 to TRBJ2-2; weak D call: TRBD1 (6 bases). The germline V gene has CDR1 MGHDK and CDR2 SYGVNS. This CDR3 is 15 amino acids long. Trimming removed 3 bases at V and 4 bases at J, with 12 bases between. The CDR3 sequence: CASSDSAGVTGELFF. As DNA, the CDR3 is TGTGCCAGCAGTGACTCGGCAGGGGTCACCGGGGAGCTGTTTTTT.

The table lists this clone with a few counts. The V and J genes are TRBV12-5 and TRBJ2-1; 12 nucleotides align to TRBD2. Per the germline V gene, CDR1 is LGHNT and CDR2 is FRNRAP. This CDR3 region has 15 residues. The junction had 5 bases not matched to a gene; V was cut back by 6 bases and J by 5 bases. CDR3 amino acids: CASGQGLAGNNEQFF. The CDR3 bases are TGTGCTAGTGGCCAGGGACTAGCGGGTAACAATGAGCAGTTCTTC.

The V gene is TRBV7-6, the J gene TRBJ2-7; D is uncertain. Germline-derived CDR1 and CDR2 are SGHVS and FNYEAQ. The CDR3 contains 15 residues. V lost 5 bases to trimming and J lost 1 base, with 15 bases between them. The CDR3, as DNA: TGTGCCAGCAGCCTAGGACGCAACGGTTCCTACGAGCAGTACTTC. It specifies CASSLGRNGSYEQYF.

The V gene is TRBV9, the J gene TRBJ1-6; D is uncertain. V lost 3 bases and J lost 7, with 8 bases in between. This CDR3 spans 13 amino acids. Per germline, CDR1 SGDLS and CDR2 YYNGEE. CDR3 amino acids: CASSGVPNSPLHF. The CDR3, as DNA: TGTGCCAGCAGCGGGGTCCCCAATTCACCCCTCCACTTT.

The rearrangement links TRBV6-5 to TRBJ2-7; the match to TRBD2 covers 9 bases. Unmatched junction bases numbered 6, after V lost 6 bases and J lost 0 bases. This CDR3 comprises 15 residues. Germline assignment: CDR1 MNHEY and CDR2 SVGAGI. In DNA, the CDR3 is TGTGCCAGCAGCATTAGCGGGAGTAGCTCCTACGAGCAGTACTTC. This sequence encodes CASSISGSSSYEQYF.

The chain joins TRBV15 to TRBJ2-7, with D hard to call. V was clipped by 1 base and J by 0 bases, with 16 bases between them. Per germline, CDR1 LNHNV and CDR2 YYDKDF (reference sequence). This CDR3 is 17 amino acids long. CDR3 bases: TGTGCCACCAGCAGAGCGAAATTCCCGGCTAGCTCCTACGAGCAGTACTTC. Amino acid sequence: CATSRAKFPASSYEQYF.

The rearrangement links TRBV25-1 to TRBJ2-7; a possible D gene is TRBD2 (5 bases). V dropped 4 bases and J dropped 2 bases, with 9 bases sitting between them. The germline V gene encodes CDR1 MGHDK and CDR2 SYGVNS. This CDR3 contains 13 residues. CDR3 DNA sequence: TGTGCCAGCAGTGTCGAGGGCCCCTACGAGCAGTACTTC. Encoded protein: CASSVEGPYEQYF.

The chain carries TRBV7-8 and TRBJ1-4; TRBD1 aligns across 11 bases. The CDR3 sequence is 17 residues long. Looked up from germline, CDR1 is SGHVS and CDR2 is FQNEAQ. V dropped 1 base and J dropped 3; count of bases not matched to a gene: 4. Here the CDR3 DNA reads TGTGCCAGCAGCTTAGTCTGGGACAGGGGGGCTAATGAAAAACTGTTTTTT. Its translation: CASSLVWDRGANEKLFF.

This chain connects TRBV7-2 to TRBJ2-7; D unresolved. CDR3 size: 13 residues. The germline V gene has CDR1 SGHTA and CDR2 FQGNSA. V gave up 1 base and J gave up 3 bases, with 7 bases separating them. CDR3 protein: CASSLGKLYEQYF. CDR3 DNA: TGTGCCAGCAGCTTAGGCAAACTCTACGAGCAGTACTTC.

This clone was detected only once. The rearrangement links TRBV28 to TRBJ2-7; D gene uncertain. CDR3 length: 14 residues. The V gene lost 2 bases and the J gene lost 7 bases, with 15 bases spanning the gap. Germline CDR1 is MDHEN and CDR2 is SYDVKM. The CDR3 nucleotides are TGTGCCAGCAGTTTAGACATAACTACGGTGGAGCAGTACTTC. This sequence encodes CASSLDITTVEQYF.

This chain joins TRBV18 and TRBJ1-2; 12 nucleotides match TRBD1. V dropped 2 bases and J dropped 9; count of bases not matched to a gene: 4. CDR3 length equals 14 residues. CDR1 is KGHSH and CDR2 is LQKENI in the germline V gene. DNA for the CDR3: TGTGCCAGCTCACCAGGGACAGGGGGCGGCCGCTACACCTTC. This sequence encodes CASSPGTGGGRYTF.

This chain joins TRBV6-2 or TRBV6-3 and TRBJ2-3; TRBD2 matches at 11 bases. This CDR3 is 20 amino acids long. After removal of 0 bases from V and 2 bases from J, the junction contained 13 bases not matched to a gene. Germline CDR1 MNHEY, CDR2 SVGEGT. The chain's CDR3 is CASSYSKFAKLAGDTDTQYF. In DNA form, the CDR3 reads TGTGCCAGCAGTTACTCGAAATTCGCTAAACTAGCGGGGGACACAGATACGCAGTATTTT.

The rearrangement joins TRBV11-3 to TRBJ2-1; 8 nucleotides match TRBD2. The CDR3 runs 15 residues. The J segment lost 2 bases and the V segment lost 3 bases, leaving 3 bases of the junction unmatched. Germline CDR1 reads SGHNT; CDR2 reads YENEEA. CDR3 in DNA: TGTGCCAGCAGCTTCAGCGGGGGCCCCTACAATGAGCAGTTCTTC. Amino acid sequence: CASSFSGGPYNEQFF.

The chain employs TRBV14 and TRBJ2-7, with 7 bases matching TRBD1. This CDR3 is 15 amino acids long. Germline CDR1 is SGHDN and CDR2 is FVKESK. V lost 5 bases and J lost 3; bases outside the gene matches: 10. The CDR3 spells CASSSRQGPIYEQYF. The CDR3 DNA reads TGTGCCAGCAGCTCCCGACAGGGCCCTATCTACGAGCAGTACTTC.

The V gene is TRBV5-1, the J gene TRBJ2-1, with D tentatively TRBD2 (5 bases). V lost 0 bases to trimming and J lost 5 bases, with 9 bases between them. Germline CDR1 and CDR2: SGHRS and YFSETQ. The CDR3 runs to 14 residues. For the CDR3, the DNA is TGCGCCAGCAGCTTGGGGCTAGCTCACAATGAGCAGTTCTTC. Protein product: CASSLGLAHNEQFF.

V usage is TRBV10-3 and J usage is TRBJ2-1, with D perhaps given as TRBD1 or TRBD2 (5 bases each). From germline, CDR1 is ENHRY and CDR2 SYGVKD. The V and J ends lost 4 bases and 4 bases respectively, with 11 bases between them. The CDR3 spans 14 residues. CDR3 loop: CAISGQGEYNEQFF. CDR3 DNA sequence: TGTGCCATCAGTGGCCAGGGAGAATACAATGAGCAGTTCTTC.